This TCR beta chain was sequenced in a study of blood T cell repertoires in COVID-19. This clone was found once. Here immunoSEQ multiplex PCR was the method, and the copy in TCRdb shows in-frame clones only, minus some. Of more than 65,000 clones in the sample, roughly 87% are singletons; the top ten hold 6.6%. CDR1 is SGHNT, CDR2 YYREEE, per germline (reference sequence). Trimming cost V 3 bases and J 0 bases; bases outside gene matches: 4. The CDR3 covers 16 residues. The chain couples TRBV5-4 to TRBJ2-1, with 9 bases lining up with TRBD1. The sequenced material came from peripheral blood. The clonotype comes from a man aged 50 or older with active COVID-19. The CDR3 reads CASSSADRGSYNEQFF. CDR3 coding DNA: TGTGCCAGCAGCTCGGCGGACAGGGGCTCCTACAATGAGCAGTTCTTC.